This entry is about one T cell receptor beta chain. The assay was immunoSEQ multiplex PCR, and TCRdb's table has in-frame clones only and misses some. In the table there are 35,000 to 55,000 clones, around 88% of which are singletons. This entry belongs to a study of blood T cell repertoires in COVID-19. Study details: The origin of the acute and convalescent COVID-19 samples was the United States, Italy and Spain. T cells, B-cell-depleted T cells, or PBMCs provided the cDNA or gDNA that served as material.

Germline assignment: CDR1 SGDLS and CDR2 YYNGEE. This CDR3 is 16 amino acids long. After removal of 2 bases from V and 5 bases from J, the junction contained 8 bases not matched to a gene. Input material: peripheral blood. V usage is TRBV9 and J usage is TRBJ2-5, with TRBD1 matching 11 bases. The receptor comes from a human donor in a cohort sampled during active COVID-19. The CDR3 loop reads CASSVWTGGALETQYF. CDR3 sequence (DNA): TGTGCCAGCAGCGTTTGGACAGGGGGCGCGTTGGAGACCCAGTACTTC.